Listed below are T cell receptor beta chains from one sample, sequenced in a study of cytomegalovirus exposure and HLA in healthy donors. Profiled with immunoSEQ multiplex PCR; TCRdb holds only in-frame clones, not every one. The sample lists around 64,000 clones, approximately 75% occurring once. Sequences were obtained from PBMCs. The receptors here all came from a man aged 25-45 years in good health and CMV-seropositive. The conserved cysteine and the conserved F or W are not part of the CDR3 here.

j_call,v_call,cdr3_aa
TRBJ2-5,TRBV7-2,ASSLGLVKGQETQY
TRBJ2-3,TRBV7-8,ASSFDVGRTDTQY
TRBJ2-7,TRBV19,ASSPTGSAEQY
TRBJ2-2,TRBV18,ASSLTNTGELF
TRBJ2-7,TRBV6-1,ASSEGTGQSYEQY
TRBJ1-1,TRBV6-5,ASSPQGMYTEAF
TRBJ2-5,TRBV11-2,ASSPGNRERETQY
TRBJ2-3,TRBV4-3,ASSQGTSGSTDTQY
TRBJ1-2,TRBV4-3,ASSQDVGENYGYT
TRBJ2-1,TRBV7-3,ASSFRQGRVVDEQF
TRBJ1-5,TRBV2,ASSAVTGGGQPQH
TRBJ1-5,TRBV2,ASNRDRALNQPQH
TRBJ2-5,TRBV5-4,ASSLEEIKETQY
TRBJ1-3,TRBV7-2,ASSLVSSGNTIY
TRBJ2-1,TRBV10-2,ASLTSGPNNEQF
TRBJ1-6,TRBV6-5,ASSTTGGGNSPLH
TRBJ1-1,TRBV28,ASSLFRIRSEAF
TRBJ1-2,TRBV19,ASSIEAGNYGYT
TRBJ2-7,TRBV7-2,ASSPSRTGGQY
TRBJ2-3,TRBV11-3,ASSLQGGSSTDTQY
TRBJ2-1,TRBV6-5,ASSYRVVRGTEQF
TRBJ1-5,TRBV6-5,ASSRQGAQPQH
TRBJ2-5,TRBV19,ASSTGTSGGGTQY